This TCR beta chain was sequenced during a study of cytomegalovirus exposure and HLA in healthy donors. Looked up from germline, CDR1 is SGHRS and CDR2 is YFSETQ. CDR3 length: 16 amino acids. V lost 0 bases, J lost 2 bases, and 12 bases lay in between. 13 Jbeta primers and 60 Vbeta primers were used for the PCR. Sequencing was performed with immunoSEQ multiplex PCR; in TCRdb, only in-frame clones are kept and a portion is missing. The repertoire holds about 130,000 clones, with 75% to 90% as singletons. Study findings and constraints: Using a false discovery rate of 0.05, a later analysis showed that around 16,000 TCR beta sequences were associated with HLA alleles.

A remark on this clone: Its antigen is unknown.

This chain uses TRBV5-1 with TRBJ2-4; maybe TRBD1 (6 bases). The sequence came from a man aged 25-40 years in good health and CMV-seropositive. The sequenced sample consisted of PBMCs. The CDR3 nucleotides are TGCGCCAGCAGCTTGGCAGGGGCGCTAACCAAAAACATTCAGTACTTC. Translation: CASSLAGALTKNIQYF.